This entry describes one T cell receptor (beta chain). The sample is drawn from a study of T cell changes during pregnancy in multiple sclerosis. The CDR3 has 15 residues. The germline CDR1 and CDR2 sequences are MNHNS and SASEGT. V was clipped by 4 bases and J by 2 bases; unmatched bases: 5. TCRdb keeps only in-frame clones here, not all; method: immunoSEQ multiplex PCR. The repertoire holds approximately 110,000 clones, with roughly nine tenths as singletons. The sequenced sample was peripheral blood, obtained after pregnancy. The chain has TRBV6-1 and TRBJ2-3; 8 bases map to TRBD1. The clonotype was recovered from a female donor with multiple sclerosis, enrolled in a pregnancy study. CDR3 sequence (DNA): TGTGCCAGCAGTGGGGGACAGGACTTCACAGATACGCAGTATTTT. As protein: CASSGGQDFTDTQYF.